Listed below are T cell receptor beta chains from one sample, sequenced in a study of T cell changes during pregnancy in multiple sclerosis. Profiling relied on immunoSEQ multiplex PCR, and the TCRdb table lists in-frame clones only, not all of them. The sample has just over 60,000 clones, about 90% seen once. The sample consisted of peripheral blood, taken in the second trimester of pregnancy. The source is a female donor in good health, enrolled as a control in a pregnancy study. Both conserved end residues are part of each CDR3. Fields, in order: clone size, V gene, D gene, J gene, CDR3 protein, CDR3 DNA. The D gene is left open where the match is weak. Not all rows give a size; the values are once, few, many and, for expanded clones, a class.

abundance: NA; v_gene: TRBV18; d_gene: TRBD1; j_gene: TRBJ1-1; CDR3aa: CASSPQGGGYTEAFF; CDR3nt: TGTGCCAGCTCACCTCAAGGGGGCGGGTACACTGAAGCTTTCTTT
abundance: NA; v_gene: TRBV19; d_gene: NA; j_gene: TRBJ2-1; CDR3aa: CASSKVGGLYDEQFF; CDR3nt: TGTGCCAGTAGTAAGGTGGGGGGGCTGTACGATGAGCAGTTCTTC
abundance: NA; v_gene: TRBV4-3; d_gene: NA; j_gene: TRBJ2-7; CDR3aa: CASSQEEVGLLPYEQYF; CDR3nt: TGCGCCAGCAGCCAAGAGGAGGTGGGCCTGCTCCCCTACGAGCAGTACTTC
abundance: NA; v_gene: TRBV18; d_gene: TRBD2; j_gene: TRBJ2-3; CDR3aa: CASTGLAGGSTDTQYF; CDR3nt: TGTGCCAGCACCGGACTAGCGGGAGGGAGCACAGATACGCAGTATTTT
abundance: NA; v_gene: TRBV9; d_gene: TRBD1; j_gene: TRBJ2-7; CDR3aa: CASSVDGTDYEQYF; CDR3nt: TGTGCCAGCAGCGTAGACGGGACAGACTACGAGCAGTACTTC
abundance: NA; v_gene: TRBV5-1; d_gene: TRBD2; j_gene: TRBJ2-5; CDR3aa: CASSFIAGGPQETQYF; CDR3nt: TGCGCCAGCAGCTTTATAGCGGGGGGACCCCAAGAGACCCAGTACTTC
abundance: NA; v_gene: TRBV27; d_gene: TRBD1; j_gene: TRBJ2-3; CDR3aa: CASSLWDSIFTDTQYF; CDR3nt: TGTGCCAGCAGTTTATGGGACAGTATTTTCACAGATACGCAGTATTTT
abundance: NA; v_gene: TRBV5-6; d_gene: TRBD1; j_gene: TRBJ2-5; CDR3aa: CASSRTGLQETQYF; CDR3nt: TGTGCCAGCAGTAGGACAGGCCTCCAAGAGACCCAGTACTTC
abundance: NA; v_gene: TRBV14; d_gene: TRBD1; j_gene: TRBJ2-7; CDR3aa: CASSPYRTGGEQYF; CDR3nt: TGTGCCAGCAGCCCCTATCGGACAGGGGGCGAGCAGTACTTC
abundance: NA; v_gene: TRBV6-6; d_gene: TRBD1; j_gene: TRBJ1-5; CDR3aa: CASSSDRGIQPQHF; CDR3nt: TGTGCCAGCAGCTCGGACAGGGGGATTCAGCCCCAGCATTTT
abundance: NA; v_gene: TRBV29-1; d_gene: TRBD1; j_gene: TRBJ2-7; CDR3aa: CSVGGQGLNEQYF; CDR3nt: TGCAGCGTTGGGGGACAGGGGCTGAACGAGCAGTACTTC
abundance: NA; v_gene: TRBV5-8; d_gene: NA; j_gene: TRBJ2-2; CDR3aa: CASSLLRGQTGTGELFF; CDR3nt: TGTGCCAGCAGCTTGTTGCGCGGGCAGACGGGCACCGGGGAGCTGTTTTTT
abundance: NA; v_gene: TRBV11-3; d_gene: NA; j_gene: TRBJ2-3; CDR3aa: CASSLGAFGTPDTQYF; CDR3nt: TGTGCCAGCAGTCTTGGGGCTTTCGGGACTCCAGATACGCAGTATTTT
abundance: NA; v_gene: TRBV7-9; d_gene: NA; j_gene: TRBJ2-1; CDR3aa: CASSFAGNANEQFF; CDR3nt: TGTGCCAGCAGCTTCGCGGGAAATGCCAATGAGCAGTTCTTC
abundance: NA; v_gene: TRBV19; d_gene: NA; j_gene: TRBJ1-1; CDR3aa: CASRGAALMNTEAFF; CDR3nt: TGTGCCAGTAGGGGGGCCGCTCTGATGAACACTGAAGCTTTCTTT
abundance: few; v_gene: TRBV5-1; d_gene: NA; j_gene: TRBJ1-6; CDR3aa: CASKQESSYNSPLHF; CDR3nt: TGCGCCAGCAAGCAGGAAAGCTCCTATAATTCACCCCTCCACTTT
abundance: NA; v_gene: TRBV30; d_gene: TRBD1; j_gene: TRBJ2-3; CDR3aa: CAWSGQGDTDTQYF; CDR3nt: TGTGCCTGGAGTGGACAGGGGGACACAGATACGCAGTATTTT
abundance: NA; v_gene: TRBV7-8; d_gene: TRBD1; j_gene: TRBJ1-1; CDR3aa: CASSPRNRGTRNTEAFF; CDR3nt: TGTGCCAGCAGCCCCCGAAACAGGGGCACCAGGAACACTGAAGCTTTCTTT
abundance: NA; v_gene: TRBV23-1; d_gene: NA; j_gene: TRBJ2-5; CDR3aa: CASNREPVRGEKETQYF; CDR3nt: TGCGCCAGCAACCGGGAACCCGTCCGCGGTGAAAAAGAGACCCAGTACTTC
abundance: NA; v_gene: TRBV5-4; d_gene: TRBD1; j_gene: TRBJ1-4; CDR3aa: CASSVGQGTNEKLFF; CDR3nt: TGTGCCAGCAGCGTCGGACAGGGAACTAATGAAAAACTGTTTTTT
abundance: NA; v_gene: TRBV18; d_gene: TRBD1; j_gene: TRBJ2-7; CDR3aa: CASSPGTGNTYEQYF; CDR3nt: TGTGCCAGCTCACCAGGGACAGGGAATACGTACGAGCAGTACTTC
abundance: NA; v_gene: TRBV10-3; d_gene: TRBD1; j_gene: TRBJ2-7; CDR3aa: CAISGQGQGALAGKRFSYEQYF; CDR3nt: TGTGCCATCAGTGGCCAGGGACAGGGGGCACTAGCGGGGAAGCGTTTCTCTTACGAGCAGTACTTC
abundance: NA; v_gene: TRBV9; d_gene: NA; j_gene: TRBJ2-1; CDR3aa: CASSSSGVGGSYNEQFF; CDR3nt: TGTGCCAGCAGCAGCTCCGGAGTAGGAGGCTCCTACAATGAGCAGTTCTTC
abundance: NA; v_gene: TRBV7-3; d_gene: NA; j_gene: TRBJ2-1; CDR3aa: CASSKDSGEQFF; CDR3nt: TGTGCCAGCAGTAAGGACAGCGGTGAGCAGTTCTTC
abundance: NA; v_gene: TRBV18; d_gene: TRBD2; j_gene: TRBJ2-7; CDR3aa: CASSRGTSGGPYEQYF; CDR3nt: TGTGCCAGCTCACGGGGGACTAGCGGGGGCCCCTACGAGCAGTACTTC
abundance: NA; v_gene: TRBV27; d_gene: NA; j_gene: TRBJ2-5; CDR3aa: CASSLRGGLETQYF; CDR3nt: TGTGCCAGCAGTTTAAGGGGGGGCTTAGAGACCCAGTACTTC
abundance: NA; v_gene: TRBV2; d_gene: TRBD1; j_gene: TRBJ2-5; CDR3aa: CASRGQGQETQYF; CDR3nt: TGTGCCAGCAGGGGACAGGGGCAAGAGACCCAGTACTTC
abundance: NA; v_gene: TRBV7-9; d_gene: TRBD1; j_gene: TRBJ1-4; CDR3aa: CASSTDRGGEKLFF; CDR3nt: TGTGCCAGCAGCACCGACAGGGGAGGGGAAAAACTGTTTTTT
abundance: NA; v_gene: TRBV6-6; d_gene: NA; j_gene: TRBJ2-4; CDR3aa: CASRQKGNGAKNIQYF; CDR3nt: TGTGCCAGCAGGCAAAAGGGGAATGGGGCCAAAAACATTCAGTACTTC
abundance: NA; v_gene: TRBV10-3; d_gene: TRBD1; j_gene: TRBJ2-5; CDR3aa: CATARGSGQGIGETQYF; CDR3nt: TGTGCCACCGCAAGAGGATCCGGACAGGGGATAGGCGAGACCCAGTACTTC
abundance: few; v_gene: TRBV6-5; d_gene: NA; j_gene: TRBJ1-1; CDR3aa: CASSYMAAVYTEAFF; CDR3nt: TGTGCCAGCAGTTACATGGCGGCGGTGTACACTGAAGCTTTCTTT
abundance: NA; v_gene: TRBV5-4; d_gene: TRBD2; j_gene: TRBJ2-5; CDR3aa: CASSVPPGTSGKETQYF; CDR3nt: TGTGCCAGCAGCGTCCCCCCGGGGACTAGCGGTAAAGAGACCCAGTACTTC
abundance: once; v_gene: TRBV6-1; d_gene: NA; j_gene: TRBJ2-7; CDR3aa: CASSESASWPYEQYF; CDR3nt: TGTGCCAGCAGTGAATCGGCTAGCTGGCCCTACGAGCAGTACTTC
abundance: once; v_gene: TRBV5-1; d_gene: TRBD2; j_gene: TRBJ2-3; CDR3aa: CASSLGTSGGADTQYF; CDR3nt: TGCGCCAGCAGCCTAGGGACTAGCGGGGGGGCAGATACGCAGTATTTT
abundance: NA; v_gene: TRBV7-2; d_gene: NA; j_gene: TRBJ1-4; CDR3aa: CASSLATGFNEKLFF; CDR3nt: TGTGCCAGCAGCTTAGCCACGGGGTTTAATGAAAAACTGTTTTTT
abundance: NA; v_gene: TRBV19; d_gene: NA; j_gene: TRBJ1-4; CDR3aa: CASRPTGTSLNEKLFF; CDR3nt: TGTGCCAGTAGACCTACCGGGACATCCTTAAATGAAAAACTGTTTTTT
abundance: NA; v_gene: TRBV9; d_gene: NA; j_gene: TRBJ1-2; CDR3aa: CASSSQRYGYTF; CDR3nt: TGTGCCAGCAGCTCTCAGAGGTATGGCTACACCTTC